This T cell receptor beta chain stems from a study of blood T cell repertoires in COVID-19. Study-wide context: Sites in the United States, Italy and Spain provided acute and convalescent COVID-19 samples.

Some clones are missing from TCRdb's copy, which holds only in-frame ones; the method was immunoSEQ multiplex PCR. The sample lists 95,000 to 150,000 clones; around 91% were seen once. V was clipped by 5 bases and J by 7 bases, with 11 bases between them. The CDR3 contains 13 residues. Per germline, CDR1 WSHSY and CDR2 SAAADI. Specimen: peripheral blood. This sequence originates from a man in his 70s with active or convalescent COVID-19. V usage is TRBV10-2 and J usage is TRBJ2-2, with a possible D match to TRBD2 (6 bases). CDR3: CASSPSSVGELFF. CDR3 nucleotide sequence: TGCGCCAGCAGTCCTTCTAGCGTCGGGGAGCTGTTTTTT.